This TCR beta chain stems from a study of early T cells in non-severe SARS-CoV-2 infection. Study background: Chains were not paired, and sequencing was done on bulk RNA from unsorted whole blood.

This clonotype was recorded at least ten times. Its antigen remains unidentified. Researchers tagged individual cDNA molecules with unique molecular identifiers. One entry per CDR3 protein, called by TCRdb with MiXCR from the 5' RACE reads. The table has approximately 76,000 distinct CDR3 sequences, about 12% seen once; the top ten hold roughly 1.2%. Study-level points and caveats: CD4 and private specificities were missed by VDJdb matching, which favored anti-spike CD8 responses.

Sequenced sample: whole blood. This TCR was sampled from an adult who was a healthcare worker with PCR-confirmed SARS-CoV-2 infection or an uninfected control (not recorded which).

In DNA, the CDR3 is TGTGCCAGCAGTGCGACTAGCGGGAGTCGAGATGAGCAGTTCTTC. Translating it yields CASSATSGSRDEQFF. The chain couples TRBV2 to TRBJ2-1, with 12 positions matching TRBD2. V shed 4 bases and J 8 bases; nucleotides not matched to a gene: 6. The CDR3 consists of 15 residues. The germline V gene has CDR1 SNHLY and CDR2 FYNNEI.